This T cell receptor beta chain was observed in a study of T-cell reconstitution after alpha-beta-depleted transplantation in children. Preparation of the TCRbeta library used unique molecular identifiers. TCRdb reprocessed the PCR reads with MiXCR, giving one entry per CDR3 protein. The table includes around 600,000 distinct CDR3 sequences, over 15% detected once. This clonotype was counted a few times. The CDR3 length is 14 residues. CDR1 is DFQATT and CDR2 is SNEGSKA in the germline V gene (reference sequence). V lost 6 bases to trimming and J lost 9 bases; unmatched junction nucleotides: 10. The receptor was isolated from a human donor who donated a stem cell graft to a child with acute myeloid leukemia. V is TRBV20-1 and J is TRBJ1-6; the match to TRBD1 covers 8 bases. The specimen comprised PBMCs from the stem cell graft donor, sampled from the stem cell graft. In DNA form, the CDR3 reads TGCAGTGCCACGACAGGGGCCACACTTTCACCCCTCCACTTT. This gives the protein CSATTGATLSPLHF.